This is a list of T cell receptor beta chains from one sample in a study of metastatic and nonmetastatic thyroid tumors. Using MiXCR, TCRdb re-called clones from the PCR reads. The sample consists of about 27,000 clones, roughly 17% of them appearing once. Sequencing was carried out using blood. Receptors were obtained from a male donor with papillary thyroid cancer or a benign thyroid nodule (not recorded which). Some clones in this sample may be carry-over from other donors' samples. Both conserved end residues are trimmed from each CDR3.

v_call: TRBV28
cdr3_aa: ASILGPGQGAYEQY

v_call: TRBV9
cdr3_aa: ASSVAPGQGYTGELF

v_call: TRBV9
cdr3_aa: ASSPQTGGNSPLH

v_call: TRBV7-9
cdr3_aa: ASSSGRSQAF

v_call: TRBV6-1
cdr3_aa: ASNLNTETQY

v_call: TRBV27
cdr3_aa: ANSPRGDRNNSPLH

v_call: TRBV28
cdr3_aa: ASSLSLYEQY

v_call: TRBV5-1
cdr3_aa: ASSLGSGAGGPNEQY

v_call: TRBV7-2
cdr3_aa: ASSPTVTPESF

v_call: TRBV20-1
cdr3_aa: SAETFRGREETQY

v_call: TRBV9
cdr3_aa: ASSLGGRETQY

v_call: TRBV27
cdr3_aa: ASSQKLSGSYNEQF

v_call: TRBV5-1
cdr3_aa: ASSWDRPPTGELF

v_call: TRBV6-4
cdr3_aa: ASSANQGSTEAF

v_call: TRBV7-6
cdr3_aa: ASSLLNNEQF

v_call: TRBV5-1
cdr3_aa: ASSWASGPNELF

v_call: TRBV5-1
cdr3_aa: ASSLEAVAGGVQTQY

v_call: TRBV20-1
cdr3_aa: SARGQGSYGYT

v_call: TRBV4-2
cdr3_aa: ASSQDSFFYRTSGDGNEQF

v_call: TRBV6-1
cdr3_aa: ASRDLEKRNEQY

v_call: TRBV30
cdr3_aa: AWSPERQGHTEAF

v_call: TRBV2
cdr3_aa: ASSYKQF

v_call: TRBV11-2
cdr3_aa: ASSRHAGGGYNEQF

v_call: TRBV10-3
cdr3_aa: ATRGDRAKNIQY

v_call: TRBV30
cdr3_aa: AWSDRSFNQPQH

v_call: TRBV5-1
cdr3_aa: ASSSPPDHSAAF

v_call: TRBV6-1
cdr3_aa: ASTLSGGTTDTQY

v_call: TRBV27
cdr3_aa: ASSLTGSADTQY

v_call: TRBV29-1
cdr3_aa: SVGWGFEAF

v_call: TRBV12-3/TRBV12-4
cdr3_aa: ASSQRRGFALRNTQYNEQF

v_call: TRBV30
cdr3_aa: AWSPGSGSNEQF

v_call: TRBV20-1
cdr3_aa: SARDREGGYEQY

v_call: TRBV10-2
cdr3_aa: ASSPGAGRSYEQY

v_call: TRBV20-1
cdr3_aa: SAFRDSNYGYT

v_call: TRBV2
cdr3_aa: ASRGERCSHEQF

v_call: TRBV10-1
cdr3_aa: ASSETVRSYEQY

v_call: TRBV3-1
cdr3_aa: ASSQDLGGGSGGEYGYT

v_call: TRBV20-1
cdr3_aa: SARGASAYEQY

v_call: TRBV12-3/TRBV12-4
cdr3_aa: ASDAGNEGDTQY

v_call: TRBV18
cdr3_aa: ASSTSAGGNEQF

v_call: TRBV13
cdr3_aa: ASSFSRGLGTGELF

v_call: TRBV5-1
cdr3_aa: ASSAISSGSPTGELF

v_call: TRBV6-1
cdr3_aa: ASSLLGVAGANVLT

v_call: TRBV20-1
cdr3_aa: SASWPDLFTDTQY

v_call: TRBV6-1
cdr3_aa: ASSRRGVSTEAF

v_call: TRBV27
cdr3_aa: ASSYGLAGGVSYEQY

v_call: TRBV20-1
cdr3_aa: SAKLAGVRNEQF

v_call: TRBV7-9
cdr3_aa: ASSPSRANTEAF

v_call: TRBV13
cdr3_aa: ASSYKGTEDQPQH

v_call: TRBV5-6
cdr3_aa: ASSLGSAPLWWNEQY

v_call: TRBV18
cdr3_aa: ASSPGQGGETQY

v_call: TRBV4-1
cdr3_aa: ASSQVNPGQARDTEAF

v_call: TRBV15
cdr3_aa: ATSRVPGNTIY

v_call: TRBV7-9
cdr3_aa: ASSHRDRNYEQY

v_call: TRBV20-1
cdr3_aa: SASKGEPYGQH

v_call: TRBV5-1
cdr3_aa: ASSLEHGARANEQF

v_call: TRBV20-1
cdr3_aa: SAPPRPPAGNTEAF

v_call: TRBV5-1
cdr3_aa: ASSLGQLRYNEQF

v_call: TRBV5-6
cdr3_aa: ASTTGAGTGELF